The clone carrying this TCR beta chain occurred once. Generated by immunoSEQ multiplex PCR, the TCRdb table keeps only in-frame clones and is missing some. The sample holds under 350,000 clones, around nine tenths seen once. The germline V gene encodes CDR1 SQVTM and CDR2 ANQGSEA. V lost 7 bases and J lost 4; bases outside the gene matches: 15. This CDR3 comprises 15 residues. This entry comes from a study of blood T cell repertoires in COVID-19. The chain uses TRBV29-1 and TRBJ1-1; TRBD1 matches 7 bases. The specimen sequenced was PBMCs or T cells enriched from blood (not recorded which). This TCR was recovered from a woman in her sixties who had recovered from COVID-19. The CDR3 loop is CSAHPRQGLTTEAFF. In nucleotides, the CDR3 is TGCAGCGCCCACCCTAGACAGGGTTTAACCACTGAAGCTTTCTTT. Supplemented by reference TRBV29-1 and TRBJ1-1, the full variable domain reads SAVISQKPSRDICQRGTSLTIQCQVDSQVTMMFWYRQQPGQSLTLIATANQGSEATYESGFVIDKFPISRPNLTFSTLTVSNMSPEDSSIYLCSAHPRQGLTTEAFFGQGTRLTVV.